This T cell receptor (beta chain) was identified during a study of blood T cell repertoires in COVID-19. Study overall: Both acute and convalescent COVID-19 samples were obtained from the United States, Italy and Spain. PBMCs, B-cell-depleted T cells, or T cells provided the cDNA or gDNA that made up the material.

Which cohort a participant joined came from the clinical history participants gave. After removal of 6 bases from V and 9 bases from J, the junction contained 12 bases not matched to a gene. This CDR3 region has 15 residues. Looked up from germline, CDR1 is SEHNR and CDR2 is FQNEAQ (reference sequence). As handled by the study authors: Estimation of nucleated cell counts was performed using reference gene primer amplification. The assay was immunoSEQ multiplex PCR, and TCRdb's table has in-frame clones only and misses some. V and J calls and clone size are copied from that table; D and trimming were computed from the DNA. Of over 350,000 clones in the sample, roughly 88% are singletons; the top ten hold 0.9% to 1%.

Material: PBMCs or T cells enriched from blood (not recorded which). V is TRBV7-9 and J is TRBJ2-1; TRBD1 matches at 9 bases. This TCR came from a woman aged 25-40 years with acute COVID-19. The DNA for the CDR3 is TGTGCCAGCAGTTCCCGGACAGGGGCTTTCAGTGAGCAGTTCTTC. Its translation is CASSSRTGAFSEQFF.